This entry lists 23 T cell receptor beta chains sequenced from one sample in a study of control samples from healthy donors and cancer patients. Clones were sequenced by immunoSEQ multiplex PCR, and TCRdb holds only the in-frame ones, with some missing. The table shows 120,000 to 150,000 clones, with approximately 93% occurring only once. The sequenced material came from blood. Receptor source: a man between 18 and 29 years old in good health.

The chain is built from TRBV2 and TRBJ1-2, with a tentative D call TRBD1 (5 bases). Trimming removed 0 bases from V and 4 bases from J, with 6 bases in between. The CDR3 has 13 residues. Germline assignment: CDR1 SNHLY and CDR2 FYNNEI. The CDR3 region has the DNA TGTGCCAGCAGTGAAGCCGGGGGCTATGGCTACACCTTC. This gives the protein CASSEAGGYGYTF.

The rearrangement joins TRBV4-1 to TRBJ2-2; no firm D call. Trimming stripped 2 bases from V and 4 bases from J, with 2 bases between. The CDR3 covers 12 residues. CDR1 and CDR2 from the germline V gene are MGHRA and YSYEKL. DNA of the CDR3: TGCGCCAGCAGCCAAAGCACCGGGGAGCTGTTTTTT. This translates into CASSQSTGELFF.

This clone was observed a handful of times. The rearrangement links TRBV10-2 to TRBJ1-2, with no clear D. Trimming cost V 7 bases and J 1 base, with 7 bases left between them. The V gene's germline CDR1 is WSHSY and CDR2 SAAADI. This CDR3 contains 12 residues. CDR3 sequence (DNA): TGCGCCAGCACCGACGGTAACTATGGCTACACCTTC. Residues: CASTDGNYGYTF.

V gene TRBV19 combines with J gene TRBJ2-5; 7 bases fit TRBD2. This CDR3 comprises 14 residues. The germline V gene has CDR1 LNHDA and CDR2 SQIVND (reference sequence). J gave up 2 bases and V 5 bases, and 5 bases lay outside the gene matches. CDR3 DNA sequence: TGTGCCAGTAGTGGGACTACCCAGCAAGAGACCCAGTACTTC. As protein: CASSGTTQQETQYF.

This clone was found once. V gene TRBV6-5 combines with J gene TRBJ1-2, with D maybe TRBD1 (6 bases). The V and J ends lost 6 bases and 8 bases respectively, with 19 bases between them. Germline values: CDR1 MNHEY, CDR2 SVGAGI. The CDR3 length is 14 residues. The CDR3 bases are TGTGCCAGCAGCCGGACAGTGGCCACGGGCGGCTACACCTTC. Its translation: CASSRTVATGGYTF.

The gene calls are TRBV4-3 and TRBJ2-1; TRBD1 aligns across 9 bases. V was clipped by 1 base and J by 0 bases; unmatched bases: 4. The germline V gene has CDR1 LGHNA and CDR2 YSLEER. CDR3 size: 17 residues. CDR3 DNA: TGCGCCAGCAGCCAAGCTATGACAGGGGGCTCCTACAATGAGCAGTTCTTC. Translated: CASSQAMTGGSYNEQFF.

This clone turned up a few times. The chain links TRBV15 to TRBJ1-4; the match to TRBD1 covers 11 bases. J lost 8 bases, V lost 7 bases, and 9 bases had no gene match. Germline V gives CDR1 LNHNV, CDR2 YYDKDF (reference sequence). The CDR3 sequence is 15 residues long. In DNA, the CDR3 is TGTGCCACCATCGAAGACGGGACAGGGGGGGAAAAACTGTTTTTT. It yields the protein CATIEDGTGGEKLFF.

CDR3 nucleotide sequence: TGTGCCAGCAGAGAGACAGGGAGGGCCACTGAAGCTTTCTTT. It translates to CASRETGRATEAFF. This chain connects TRBV2 to TRBJ1-1, with 7 bases identical to TRBD1. The V gene's germline CDR1 is SNHLY and CDR2 FYNNEI. V was clipped by 6 bases and J by 4 bases; unmatched bases: 8. The CDR3 length is 14 residues.

The genes are TRBV14 and TRBJ2-3; TRBD2 agrees at 8 bases. CDR3 length equals 12 residues. Germline V gene data show CDR1 as SGHDN and CDR2 as FVKESK. The J segment lost 10 bases and the V segment lost 3 bases, leaving 3 bases of the junction unmatched. CDR3 amino acids: CASSQAGLAQYF. CDR3 in DNA: TGTGCCAGCAGCCAGGCGGGACTAGCGCAGTATTTT.

This rearrangement joins TRBV10-3 to TRBJ1-2; no clear D. Germline CDR1 and CDR2: ENHRY and SYGVKD. The CDR3 loop spans 15 amino acids. V was pared by 0 bases and J by 3 bases, with 11 bases between. The CDR3 spells CAISESLSLYYGYTF. The CDR3 DNA reads as TGTGCCATCAGTGAGTCGCTGAGCTTATACTATGGCTACACCTTC.

The chain joins TRBV4-1 to TRBJ1-2; D unresolved. Germline V gives CDR1 MGHRA, CDR2 YSYEKL. The CDR3 runs 13 residues. Trimming removed 1 base from V and 7 bases from J, with 10 bases in between. CDR3 region: CASSQGGSSGYTF. DNA of the CDR3: TGCGCCAGCAGCCAAGGGGGTAGTAGTGGCTACACCTTC.

This clone appeared a single time. This rearrangement joins TRBV28 to TRBJ2-3; 8 positions agree with TRBD2. Per germline, CDR1 MDHEN and CDR2 SYDVKM. The V gene end was trimmed by 6 bases and the J gene end by 4 bases; junction bases not matched to a gene: 9. The CDR3 sequence is 15 residues long. The CDR3 DNA reads as TGTGCCAGCAGCCCTAGGACGGGAGGGTCAGATACGCAGTATTTT. Translated: CASSPRTGGSDTQYF.

The rearrangement joins TRBV10-2 to TRBJ1-3, with D perhaps matching TRBD1 (5 bases). Trimming removed 8 bases from V and 2 bases from J, with 7 bases in between. The CDR3 covers 12 residues. Germline values: CDR1 WSHSY, CDR2 SAAADI. The CDR3 bases are TGCGCCAGCCAGGGTCCTGGAAACACCATATATTTT. This translates into CASQGPGNTIYF.

The J gene is TRBJ2-7, the V gene TRBV5-1, with D possibly matching TRBD2 (5 bases). The ends were cut back, 0 bases at V and 6 bases at J, with 16 bases in the middle. The CDR3 is 15 amino acids. Germline CDR1 reads SGHRS; CDR2 reads YFSETQ. The CDR3 region has the DNA TGCGCCAGCAGCTTGGCAGTCTCTAGCTCGGGCGAGCAGTACTTC. This codes for CASSLAVSSSGEQYF. Together with reference TRBV5-1 and TRBJ2-7, the CDR3 gives the full variable domain: KAGVTQTPRYLIKTRGQQVTLSCSPISGHRSVSWYQQTPGQGLQFLFEYFSETQRNKGNFPGRFSGRQFSNSRSEMNVSTLELGDSALYLCASSLAVSSSGEQYFGPGTRLTVT.

The chain links TRBV5-1 to TRBJ2-6, with no clear D. There are 14 residues in the CDR3. The V gene's germline CDR1 is SGHRS and CDR2 YFSETQ. V was clipped by 3 bases and J by 0 bases, with 4 bases between them. The CDR3 here is CASSSSSGANVLTF. The CDR3 bases are TGCGCCAGCAGCTCAAGCTCTGGGGCCAACGTCCTGACTTTC.

The chain combines TRBV21-1 with TRBJ1-1. TRBV21-1 represents a pseudogene. The CDR3 length is 12 residues. The CDR3 reads CASSRTPIKAFF. CDR3 DNA: TGTGCCAGCAGCCGCACCCCCATTAAAGCTTTCTTT.

The chain joins TRBV5-1 to TRBJ2-5; D call uncertain. The V end lost 0 bases, the J end lost 2 bases, and 5 bases lay between the germline ends. Germline CDR1 SGHRS, CDR2 YFSETQ. The CDR3 sequence is 13 residues long. CDR3 sequence (DNA): TGCGCCAGCAGCTTGGGGGTTCAAGAGACCCAGTACTTC. Its translation: CASSLGVQETQYF.

The chain couples TRBV7-9 to TRBJ2-3; TRBD2 aligns across 9 bases. Germline V lookup: CDR1 SEHNR, CDR2 FQNEAQ (reference sequence). J gave up 4 bases and V 5 bases, and 13 bases lay outside the gene matches. CDR3 length: 17 amino acids. CDR3 in amino acids: CASSPQVAGVGADTQYF. The CDR3 bases are TGTGCCAGCAGCCCACAAGTAGCGGGAGTTGGGGCAGATACGCAGTATTTT.

CDR3 sequence (DNA): TGTGCCAGCAGTGGGATTAGCGGGAGGGCCCGAAATGAGCAGTTCTTC. This gives the protein CASSGISGRARNEQFF. This chain links TRBV6-1 with TRBJ2-1; 11 bases map to TRBD2. The CDR3 extends over 16 amino acids. Germline V gene sequence: CDR1 MNHNS, CDR2 SASEGT. The V and J ends lost 4 bases and 7 bases, in that order; junction bases with no gene match: 9.

This clone appeared once. The genes are TRBV15 and TRBJ1-4; TRBD1 agrees at 9 bases. With 5 bases clipped from V and 2 bases from J, the junction kept 6 bases outside the gene matches. Germline CDR1 reads LNHNV; CDR2 reads YYDKDF (reference sequence). The CDR3 has 16 residues. CDR3 in DNA: TGTGCCACCAGCCTTGGACAGGGGAGGACTAATGAAAAACTGTTTTTT. Its protein is CATSLGQGRTNEKLFF.

The genes are TRBV29-1 and TRBJ2-1; D is ambiguous. The CDR3 is made up of 12 amino acids. Germline V gene sequence: CDR1 SQVTM, CDR2 ANQGSEA. Trimming took off 2 bases at V and 7 bases at J, with 9 bases between the two ends. The CDR3 sequence: CSVERSGNEQFF. The DNA for the CDR3 is TGCAGCGTTGAAAGGTCCGGGAATGAGCAGTTCTTC.

Only one count was recorded for this clone. The J gene is TRBJ1-4, the V gene TRBV6-5; 10 positions match TRBD1. Losses at the gene ends were 6 bases for V and 5 bases for J; bases not matched to a gene: 6. The CDR3 contains 15 residues. Germline values: CDR1 MNHEY, CDR2 SVGAGI. CDR3 loop: CASSFLGQGNEKLFF. The CDR3 region has the DNA TGTGCCAGCAGCTTCTTGGGACAGGGGAATGAAAAACTGTTTTTT.

This chain links TRBV6-5 with TRBJ2-1, with D hard to call. Trimming stripped 7 bases from V and 1 base from J, with 11 bases between. Germline V gene sequence: CDR1 MNHEY, CDR2 SVGAGI. CDR3 size: 14 residues. CDR3 DNA sequence: TGTGCCAGCAACAGCCCGGCGTCCTACAATGAGCAGTTCTTC. Translation: CASNSPASYNEQFF.